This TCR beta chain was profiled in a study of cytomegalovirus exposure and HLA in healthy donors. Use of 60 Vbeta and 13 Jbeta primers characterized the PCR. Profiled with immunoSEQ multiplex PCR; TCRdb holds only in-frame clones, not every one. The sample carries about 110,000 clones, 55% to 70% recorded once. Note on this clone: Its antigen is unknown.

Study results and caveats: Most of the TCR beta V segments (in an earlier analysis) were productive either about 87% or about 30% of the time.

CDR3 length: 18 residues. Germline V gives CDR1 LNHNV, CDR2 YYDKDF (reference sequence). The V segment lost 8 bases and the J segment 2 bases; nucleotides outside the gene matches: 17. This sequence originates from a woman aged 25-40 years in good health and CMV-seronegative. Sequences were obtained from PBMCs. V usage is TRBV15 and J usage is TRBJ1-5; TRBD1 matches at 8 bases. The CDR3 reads CATPDREEYEGGNQPQHF. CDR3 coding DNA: TGTGCCACCCCGGACAGGGAAGAGTACGAAGGGGGCAATCAGCCCCAGCATTTT.